This T cell receptor beta chain was sequenced during a study of blood T cell repertoires in COVID-19. Study-wide background: Acute-phase and convalescent COVID-19 samples originated in the United States, Italy and Spain. From T cells, B-cell-depleted T cells, or PBMCs came the material, which was cDNA or gDNA.

Between the trimmed V and J ends, which lost 5 bases and 8 bases, there was a span of 12 bases. Germline values: CDR1 SEHNR, CDR2 FQNEAQ (reference sequence). This CDR3 spans 13 amino acids. Study processing details: Reference gene primers were amplified, and this amplification served to estimate nucleated cell counts. Method: immunoSEQ multiplex PCR; TCRdb's copy keeps in-frame clones and lacks some. The V and J calls and clone size come from that table; D and trimming were worked out from the DNA. The sample lists 55,000 to 75,000 clones, approximately 90% occurring once. This chain joins TRBV7-9 and TRBJ1-4; no clear D gene. The sequence was obtained from a man aged 50-60 years with active COVID-19. Specimen: peripheral blood. CDR3 residues: CASSQNREEKLFF. As DNA, the CDR3 is TGTGCCAGCAGCCAGAATCGGGAGGAAAAACTGTTTTTT.